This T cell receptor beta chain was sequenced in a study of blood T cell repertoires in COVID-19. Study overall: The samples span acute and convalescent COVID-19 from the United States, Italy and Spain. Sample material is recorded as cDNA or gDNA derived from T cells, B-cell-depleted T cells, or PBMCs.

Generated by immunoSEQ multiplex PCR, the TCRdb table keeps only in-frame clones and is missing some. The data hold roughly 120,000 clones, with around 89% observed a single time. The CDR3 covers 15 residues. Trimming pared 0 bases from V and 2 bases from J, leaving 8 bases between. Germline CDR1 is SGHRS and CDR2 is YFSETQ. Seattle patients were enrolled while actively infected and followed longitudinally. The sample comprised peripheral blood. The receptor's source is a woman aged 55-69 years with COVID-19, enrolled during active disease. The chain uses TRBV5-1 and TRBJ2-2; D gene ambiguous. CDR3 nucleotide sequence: TGCGCCAGCAGCTTGGTGGCAGGTAACACCGGGGAGCTGTTTTTT. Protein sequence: CASSLVAGNTGELFF.